This TCR beta chain was obtained from a study of post-analysis software for immune sequencing data. Study conclusions and caveats: Elevated frequency relative to controls characterized roughly five TRBV segments in patients, TRBV5-6, TRBV5-1 and TRBV20-1 among them.

Unmatched junction bases numbered 10, after V lost 5 bases and J lost 7 bases. Germline V gene sequence: CDR1 SGHTA, CDR2 FQGTGA. This CDR3 is 15 amino acids long. This clonotype was seen a handful of times. The target antigen is unknown. Unique molecular identifiers were carried by the TCR beta cDNA libraries. TCRdb reanalysed the PCR reads using MiXCR and keeps one entry per CDR3 protein. The sample includes roughly 540,000 distinct CDR3 sequences, roughly 34% of them seen just once. The specimen was blood. The sequence was collected from a girl between 2 and 17 years old with multiple sclerosis. The rearrangement links TRBV7-3 to TRBJ2-1; TRBD1 aligns across 8 bases. The CDR3 bases are TGTGCCAGCAGCCGACGGCAGGGGGCGGGAAATGAGCAGTTCTTC. Encoded protein: CASSRRQGAGNEQFF.